This T cell receptor beta chain was captured by sequencing in a study of T cells in women clearing cervical HPV infection. Study-wide context: Donors had HPV16-related CIN3 or worse; 2 had invasive cancer. Case blood drawn at lesion detection; control blood after infection cleared.

V was pared by 3 bases and J by 5 bases, with 6 bases of the junction left unmatched. Germline V gene sequence: CDR1 MDHEN, CDR2 SYDVKM. This CDR3 is 16 amino acids long. Sequencing was performed with immunoSEQ multiplex PCR; in TCRdb, only in-frame clones are kept and a portion is missing. The sample's table shows around 22,000 clones. About this clone: Coverage ceases 3 residues before the CDR3 finishes, and the germline J gene fills in the end.

The sequenced material came from blood buffy coat. This TCR derives from a woman between 18 and 70 years old with a cervical HPV16 infection that either progressed to CIN3+ or cleared (not recorded which). The chain has TRBV28 and TRBJ1-5; 11 bases are a match to TRBD1. The CDR3 protein is CASSFMDRGLHQPQHF. CDR3 DNA (partial): TGTGCCAGCAGTTTCATGGACAGGGGGCTGCATCAGCCC.